This T cell receptor (beta chain) was sequenced for a study of T cells in Graves' hyperthyroidism and ophthalmopathy. The study, taken as a whole, reports: Patients with ophthalmopathy were separated from those with stable hyperthyroidism by a 13 V-J model.

This clonotype was found many times. Its antigen is still unknown. The junction departs from the called germline gene at one end, perhaps through a read error. Clinicians diagnosed patients from clinical symptoms, serum thyroxine and TRAb, thyroid ultrasound and orbital computed tomography. Amplified regions were TCR beta CDR3 sequences from RNA transcripts. First-round RT-PCR of the TCR CDR3 relied on the HTBI primer set. TCRdb re-derived calls from the multiplex PCR reads in MiXCR, one entry per CDR3 protein. This table holds some 510,000 distinct CDR3 sequences, less than 25% found once. The CDR3 runs to 15 residues. The germline V gene has CDR1 MDHEN and CDR2 SYDVKM.

The chain recombines TRBV28 with TRBJ2-2; the D gene is possibly TRBD2 (6 bases). This receptor was taken from a man younger than 30 with Graves' hyperthyroidism. Input material: blood. CDR3 nucleotide sequence: TGTGCCAGCACCCCGGGCGGGGCCAGCACCGAGGAGCTGTTTTTT. This translates into CASTPGGASTEELFF.